This TCR beta chain was recorded in a study of blood T cell repertoires in COVID-19. As for the study in general: Samples representing acute and convalescent COVID-19 were sourced from the United States, Italy and Spain. From T cells, B-cell-depleted T cells, or PBMCs came the material, which was cDNA or gDNA.

In the study's own analysis: Nucleated cell number was recorded as an estimate derived from reference gene primer amplification. The assay was immunoSEQ multiplex PCR, and TCRdb's table has in-frame clones only and misses some. V and J calls and clone size are copied from that table; D and trimming were computed from the DNA. The table lists about 210,000 clones, around four fifths of them singletons. The germline gives CDR1 MNHEY, CDR2 SVGAGI. The CDR3 totals 13 residues. V was pared by 6 bases and J by 2 bases, with 3 bases of the junction left unmatched. The receptor was derived from a man aged 40-49 years who had recovered from COVID-19. The chain joins TRBV6-5 to TRBJ2-7; 8 positions agree with TRBD1. Source material: PBMCs or T cells enriched from blood (not recorded which). As DNA, the CDR3 is TGTGCCAGCAGATCGGGACAGGCCTACGAGCAGTACTTC. Its translation is CASRSGQAYEQYF.